This note documents a single T cell receptor (beta chain) sequence. This entry comes from a study of blood T cell repertoires in COVID-19. Generated by immunoSEQ multiplex PCR, the TCRdb table keeps only in-frame clones and is missing some. Here the sample spans 35,000 to 50,000 clones, just over 85% being singletons. This CDR3 region has 12 residues. Germline V CDR1 and CDR2: GTSNPN, SVGIG (reference sequence). V lost 5 bases, J lost 4 bases, and 11 bases lay in between. Sequencing was carried out using peripheral blood. The receptor's source is a man aged 55 to 70 with active COVID-19. This rearrangement joins TRBV30 to TRBJ1-1; the D gene is possibly TRBD1 (5 bases). The CDR3 nucleotides read TGTGCCTGGGGACAAGCTGTCACTGAAGCTTTCTTT. Translated: CAWGQAVTEAFF.